This record looks at one T cell receptor (beta chain) sequence and its context. No antigen is known for it. No base quality values were provided; no much bigger clone lies one nucleotide off. Patients with autoimmune disease history or receiving systemic immunosuppression were excluded from the trial. Peripheral blood for TCR sequencing was collected from all dose cohorts at baseline, on cycle 4 day 1, and on cycle 7 day 1. The samples were taken from a phase I, first-in-human, multicenter, open-label dose-escalation trial of ivuxolimab. Adults with locally advanced or metastatic head and neck squamous cell, hepatocellular, melanoma or renal cell carcinoma were enrolled in the trial. CD4+ and CD8+ T cells were sorted separately from peripheral blood before TCR sequencing. To sequence the TCRbeta CDR3 region, genomic DNA was isolated from the sorted cells. TCRbeta CDR3 regions were sequenced using the immunoSEQ Assay. TCRdb obtained this table from immuneACCESS and retained in-frame rearrangements with V and J assigned. These tables miss some clones; where compared with another copy, unresolved V genes account for less than half of the shortfall, and the remainder is unexplained. The sample data list 60,000 or so clones, and about 82% of these were observed just once. Roughly 3% of the sample is held by the ten biggest clonotypes.

The data were obtained in a study of OX40 agonist ivuxolimab in advanced cancers. Background on the whole study: Ivuxolimab, which targeted the costimulatory receptor OX40 (CD134), was an agonistic, fully human IgG2 monoclonal antibody. Intravenous ivuxolimab was administered to patients every 2 weeks at six dose levels: 0.01, 0.1, 0.3, 1.5, 3 and 10 mg/kg. Of the approximately 54 dose-escalation patients, hepatocellular carcinoma was present in around 20, melanoma in approximately 15, renal cell carcinoma in 9 and head and neck cancer in 9. In the dose-escalation cohort, around four fifths of patients were male, and the mean age was roughly 60 years, with a range of 23 to 79. Prior anti-PD-1, anti-PD-L1 or anti-CTLA-4 therapy was permitted, and checkpoint inhibitors had been received by less than 45% of dose-escalation patients. Partial responses occurred in three dose-escalation patients: two with cutaneous melanoma and one with hepatocellular carcinoma. The point of sequencing TCRbeta in the periphery was to test whether ivuxolimab changed TCR sequence diversity and drove clonal T-cell expansion. The monotherapy dose-escalation portion (N of about 50 patients) of the phase I ivuxolimab trial is reported in the paper.

Cut back by 6 bases and 5 bases, the V and J ends lie 10 bases apart. From the germline V gene (reference sequence), CDR1 is LNHDA and CDR2 is SQIVND. Inclusive of the bounding cysteine and phenylalanine, the CDR3 is 12 residues long. Here the CDR3 DNA is all that survives: 36 bases in frame from base 1. Results the study describes overall, beyond this receptor: After ivuxolimab, expanded clones were on average more numerous among CD8+ T cells than among CD4+ T cells. Clonal expansion of both CD4+ and CD8+ blood T cells was observed from baseline to week 6 at doses 0.1 to 3.0 mg/kg. In the 0.1-3.0 mg/kg groups, partial responders had among the lowest normalized peripheral clonal expansion, particularly in CD8+ T cells. Antigen specificity was not determined for the clonally expanded peripheral T cells. Low levels of normalized T-cell clonal expansion were also seen in some nonresponding patients.

This TCR came from an adult with an advanced solid tumor such as melanoma, head and neck, liver or kidney cancer. The sample consisted of CD4+ or CD8+ T cells sorted from blood, taken in a trial of the OX40 agonist ivuxolimab. The chain employs TRBV19 and TRBJ1-2, with the D gene not confidently named. The DNA sequence reads TGTGCCAGTAGGGGAGTGAGTTATGGCTACACCTTC. Protein translation: CASRGVSYGYTF.